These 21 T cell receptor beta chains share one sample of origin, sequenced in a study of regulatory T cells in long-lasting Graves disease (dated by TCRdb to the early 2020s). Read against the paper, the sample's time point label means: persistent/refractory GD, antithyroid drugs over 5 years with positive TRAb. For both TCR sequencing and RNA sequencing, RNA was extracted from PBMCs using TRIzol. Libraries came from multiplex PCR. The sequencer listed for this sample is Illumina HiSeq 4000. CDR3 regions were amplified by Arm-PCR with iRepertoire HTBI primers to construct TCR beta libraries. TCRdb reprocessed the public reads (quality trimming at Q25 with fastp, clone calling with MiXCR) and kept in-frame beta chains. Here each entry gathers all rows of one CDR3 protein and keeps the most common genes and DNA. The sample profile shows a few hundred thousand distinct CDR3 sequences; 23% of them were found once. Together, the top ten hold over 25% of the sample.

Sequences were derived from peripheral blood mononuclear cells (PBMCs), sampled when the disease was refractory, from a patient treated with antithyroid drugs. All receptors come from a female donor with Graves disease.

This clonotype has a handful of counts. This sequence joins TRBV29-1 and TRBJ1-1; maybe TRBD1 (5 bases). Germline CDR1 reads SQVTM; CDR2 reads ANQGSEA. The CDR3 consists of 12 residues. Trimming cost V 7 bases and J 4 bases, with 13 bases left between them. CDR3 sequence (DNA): TGCAGCGCCACAGGCTCGGGCACTGAAGCTTTCTTT. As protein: CSATGSGTEAFF.

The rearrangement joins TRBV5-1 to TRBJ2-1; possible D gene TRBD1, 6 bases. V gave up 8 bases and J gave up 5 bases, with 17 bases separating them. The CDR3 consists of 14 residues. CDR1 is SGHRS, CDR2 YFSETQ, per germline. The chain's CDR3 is CASTREGGHNEQFF. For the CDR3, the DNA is TGCGCCAGTACCCGGGAAGGGGGTCACAATGAGCAGTTCTTC. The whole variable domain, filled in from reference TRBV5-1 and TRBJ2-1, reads KAGVTQTPRYLIKTRGQQVTLSCSPISGHRSVSWYQQTPGQGLQFLFEYFSETQRNKGNFPGRFSGRQFSNSRSEMNVSTLELGDSALYLCASTREGGHNEQFFGPGTRLTVL.

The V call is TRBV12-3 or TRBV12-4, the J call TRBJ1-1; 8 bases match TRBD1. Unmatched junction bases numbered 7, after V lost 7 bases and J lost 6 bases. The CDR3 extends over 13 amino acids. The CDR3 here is CASTTGTGAEAFF. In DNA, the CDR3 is TGTGCCAGCACCACCGGGACAGGCGCTGAAGCTTTCTTT.

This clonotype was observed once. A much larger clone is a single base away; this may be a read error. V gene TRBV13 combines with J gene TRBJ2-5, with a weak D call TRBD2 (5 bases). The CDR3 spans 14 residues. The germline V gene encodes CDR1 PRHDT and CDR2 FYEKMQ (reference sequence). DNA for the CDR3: TGTACCAGCAGCTTAGGACTGAGGCAAGAGACCCAGTACTTC. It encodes CTSSLGLRQETQYF.

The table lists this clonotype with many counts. This CDR3 reads CASSLPGSGTGELFF. The CDR3 region has the DNA TGTGCCAGCAGTTTACCGGGCTCAGGGACCGGGGAGCTGTTTTTT. The genes are TRBV27 and TRBJ2-2; D is possibly TRBD1 (5 bases). The CDR3 sequence is 15 residues long. Germline CDR1 and CDR2: MNHEY and SMNVEV (reference sequence). V lost 2 bases and J 5 bases, leaving 12 bases between the germline ends.

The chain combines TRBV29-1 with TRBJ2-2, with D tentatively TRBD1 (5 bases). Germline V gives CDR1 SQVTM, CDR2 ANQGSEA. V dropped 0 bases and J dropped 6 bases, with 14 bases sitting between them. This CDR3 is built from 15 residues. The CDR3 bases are TGCAGCGTTGAAGATGCAAAGGGGCATGCCGGGGAGCTGTTTTTT. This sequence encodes CSVEDAKGHAGELFF.

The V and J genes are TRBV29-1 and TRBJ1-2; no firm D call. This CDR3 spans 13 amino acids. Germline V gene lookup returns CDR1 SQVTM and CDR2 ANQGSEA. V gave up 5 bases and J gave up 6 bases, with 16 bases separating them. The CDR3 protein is CSVTVKPRDGYTF. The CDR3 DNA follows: TGCAGCGTTACAGTAAAACCCCGGGATGGCTACACCTTC.

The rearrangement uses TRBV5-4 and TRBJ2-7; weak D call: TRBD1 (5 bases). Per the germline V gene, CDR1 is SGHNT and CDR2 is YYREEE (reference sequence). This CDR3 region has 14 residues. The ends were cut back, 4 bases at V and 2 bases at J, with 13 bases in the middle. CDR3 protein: CASSPPQAPYEQYF. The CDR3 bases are TGTGCCAGCAGCCCTCCACAGGCACCCTACGAGCAGTACTTC.

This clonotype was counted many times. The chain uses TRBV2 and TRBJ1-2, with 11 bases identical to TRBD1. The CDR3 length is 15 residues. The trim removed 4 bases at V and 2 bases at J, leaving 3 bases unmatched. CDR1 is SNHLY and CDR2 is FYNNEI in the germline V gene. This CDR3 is CASSVRTGGNYGYTF. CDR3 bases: TGTGCCAGCAGTGTGAGGACAGGGGGCAACTATGGCTACACCTTC.

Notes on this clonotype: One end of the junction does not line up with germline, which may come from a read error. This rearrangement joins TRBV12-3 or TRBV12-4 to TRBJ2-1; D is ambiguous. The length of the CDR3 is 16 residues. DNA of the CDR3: TGTGCCAGCAGTTTTGGGTACACTGGCTCCTACAATGAGCAGTCCTTC. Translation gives CASSFGYTGSYNEQSF.

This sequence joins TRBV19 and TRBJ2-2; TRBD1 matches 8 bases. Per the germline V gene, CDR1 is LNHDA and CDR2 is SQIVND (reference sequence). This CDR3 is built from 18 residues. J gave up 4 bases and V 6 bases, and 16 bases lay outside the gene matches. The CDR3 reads CASRTGTGPLNPTGELFF. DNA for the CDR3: TGTGCCAGTAGAACCGGGACAGGACCCCTAAATCCCACCGGGGAGCTGTTTTTT.

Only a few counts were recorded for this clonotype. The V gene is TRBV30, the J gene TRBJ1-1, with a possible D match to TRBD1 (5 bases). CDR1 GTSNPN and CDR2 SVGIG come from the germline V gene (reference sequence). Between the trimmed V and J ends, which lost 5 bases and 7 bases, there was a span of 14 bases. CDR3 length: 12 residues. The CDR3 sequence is CAWAGTALEAFF. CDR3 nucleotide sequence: TGTGCCTGGGCAGGGACGGCCCTTGAAGCTTTCTTT.

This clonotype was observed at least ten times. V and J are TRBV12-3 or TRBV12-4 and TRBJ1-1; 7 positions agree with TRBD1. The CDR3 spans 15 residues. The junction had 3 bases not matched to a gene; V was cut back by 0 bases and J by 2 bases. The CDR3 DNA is TGTGCCAGCAGTTTAGCGACAGGGATAAACACTGAAGCTTTCTTT. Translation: CASSLATGINTEAFF.

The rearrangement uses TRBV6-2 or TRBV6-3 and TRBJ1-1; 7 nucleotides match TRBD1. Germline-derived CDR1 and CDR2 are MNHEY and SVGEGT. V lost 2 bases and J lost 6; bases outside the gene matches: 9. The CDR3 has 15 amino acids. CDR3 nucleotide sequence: TGTGCCAGCAGTTACCCTCCAGGGGGTGAAGCTGAAGCTTTCTTT. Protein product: CASSYPPGGEAEAFF.

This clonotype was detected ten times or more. The CDR3 sequence is CASRLGTSGAGELFF. CDR3 sequence (DNA): TGTGCCAGCAGACTCGGGACTAGCGGAGCCGGGGAGCTGTTTTTT. The V call is TRBV28, the J call TRBJ2-2, with TRBD2 matching 11 bases. The CDR3 consists of 15 residues. Germline V gene sequence: CDR1 MDHEN, CDR2 SYDVKM. V trimming: 6 bases; J trimming: 6 bases; junction bases outside the gene matches: 6.

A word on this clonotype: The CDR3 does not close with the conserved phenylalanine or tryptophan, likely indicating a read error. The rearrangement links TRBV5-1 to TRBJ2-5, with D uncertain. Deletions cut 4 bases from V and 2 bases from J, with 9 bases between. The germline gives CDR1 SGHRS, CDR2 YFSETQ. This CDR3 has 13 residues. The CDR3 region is CASSPEGQETQYS. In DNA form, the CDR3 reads TGCGCCAGCAGCCCGGAAGGGCAAGAGACCCAGTACTCC.

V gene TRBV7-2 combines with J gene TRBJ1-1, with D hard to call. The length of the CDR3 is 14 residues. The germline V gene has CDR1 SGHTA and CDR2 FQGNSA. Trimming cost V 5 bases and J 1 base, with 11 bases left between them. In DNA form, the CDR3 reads TGTGCCAGCAGCGCAACAGAATGGAACACTGAAGCTTTCTTT. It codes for CASSATEWNTEAFF.

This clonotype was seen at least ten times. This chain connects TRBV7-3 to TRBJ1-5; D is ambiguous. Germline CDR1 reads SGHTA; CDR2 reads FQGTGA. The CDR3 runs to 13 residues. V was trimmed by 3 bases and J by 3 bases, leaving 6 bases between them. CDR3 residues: CASSFDPNQPQHF. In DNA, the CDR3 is TGTGCCAGCAGCTTCGATCCCAATCAGCCCCAGCATTTT.

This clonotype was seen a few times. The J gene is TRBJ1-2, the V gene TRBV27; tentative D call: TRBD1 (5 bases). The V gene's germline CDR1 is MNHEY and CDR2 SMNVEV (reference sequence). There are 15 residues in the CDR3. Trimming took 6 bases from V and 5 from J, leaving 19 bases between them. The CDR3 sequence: CASSLNRKVWYGYTF. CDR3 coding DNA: TGTGCCAGCAGCCTCAACAGGAAAGTTTGGTATGGCTACACCTTC.

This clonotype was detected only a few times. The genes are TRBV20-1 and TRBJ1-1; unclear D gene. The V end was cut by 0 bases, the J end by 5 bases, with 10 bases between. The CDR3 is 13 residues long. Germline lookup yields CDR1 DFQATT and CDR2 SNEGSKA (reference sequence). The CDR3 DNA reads TGCAGTGCTAGAGAAACGAGGTGGACTGAAGCTTTCTTT. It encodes CSARETRWTEAFF.

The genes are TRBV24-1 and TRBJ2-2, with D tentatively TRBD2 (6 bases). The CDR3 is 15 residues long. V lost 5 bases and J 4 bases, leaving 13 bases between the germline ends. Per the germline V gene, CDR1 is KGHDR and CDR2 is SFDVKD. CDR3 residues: CATSVTGAGTGELFF. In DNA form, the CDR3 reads TGTGCCACCAGTGTGACGGGAGCGGGCACCGGGGAGCTGTTTTTT.